The sequence of this T cell receptor beta chain was determined in a study of blood T cell repertoires in COVID-19. Background on the study: Samples came from the United States, Italy and Spain, spanning acute and convalescent COVID-19. PBMCs, B-cell-depleted T cells, or T cells provided the cDNA or gDNA that made up the material.

Original processing notes: Nucleated cell counts were estimated from reference gene primer amplification. Sequencing used immunoSEQ multiplex PCR; TCRdb keeps in-frame clones, though not all of them. V and J calls and clone size are those listed in that table; D and trimming were worked out from the DNA. The sample shows fewer than 60,000 clones, around 89% of them seen only once. The CDR3 spans 16 residues. Per germline, CDR1 SGHTA and CDR2 FQGNSA. Trimming cost V 3 bases and J 7 bases, with 21 bases left between them. V and J are TRBV7-2 and TRBJ2-5; a weak D match, TRBD1 (7 bases). Sequencing input: peripheral blood. The TCR originated in a human donor in a cohort sampled during active COVID-19. CDR3 in amino acids: CASSFMSGGGRGTQYF. The CDR3 DNA sequence: TGTGCCAGCAGCTTTATGTCTGGAGGGGGCAGAGGGACCCAGTACTTC.